What follows are 9 T cell receptor beta chains derived from one specimen sequenced in a study of CD8 T cells in cerebrospinal fluid in Alzheimer's disease. TCRdb reprocessed the 10x single-cell sequencing reads; each CDR3 protein has one entry and no DNA is given. The table lists over a thousand distinct CDR3 sequences, with around 9.9% in the top ten. Sequenced material: cerebrospinal fluid. The receptor set was obtained from a human donor with mild cognitive impairment.

In terms of frequency, this clonotype is large. The rearrangement uses TRBV20-1 and TRBJ1-6; the D gene TCRdb calls, TRBD1, cannot be checked with no DNA. Germline V CDR1 and CDR2: DFQATT, SNEGSKA (reference sequence). The CDR3 has 14 residues. The CDR3 sequence is CSAPPTIANSPLHF.

By frequency, this clonotype registers medium-sized. The chain uses TRBV9 and TRBJ1-1; TCRdb selects TRBD1, and the lack of DNA leaves this call unchecked. Germline V gene lookup returns CDR1 SGDLS and CDR2 YYNGEE. This CDR3 contains 14 residues. CDR3 region: CASSPDRSNTEAFF. Based on the CDR3 plus reference TRBV9 and TRBJ1-1, the full variable domain is DSGVTQTPKHLITATGQRVTLRCSPRSGDLSVYWYQQSLDQGLQFLIQYYNGEERAKGNILERFSAQQFPDLHSELNLSSLELGDSALYFCASSPDRSNTEAFFGQGTRLTVV.

By frequency, this clonotype is medium-sized. The V and J genes are TRBV6-2 or TRBV6-3 and TRBJ1-2. The CDR3 totals 14 residues. Germline lookup yields CDR1 MNHEY and CDR2 SVGEGT. The chain's CDR3 is CASSYQGSVYGYTF.

By frequency, this clonotype is medium-sized. The chain recombines TRBV5-1 with TRBJ1-5. The CDR3 is 13 residues long. Germline CDR1 reads SGHRS; CDR2 reads YFSETQ. CDR3 amino acids: CASSLAGNQPQHF. The whole variable domain, filled in from reference TRBV5-1 and TRBJ1-5, reads KAGVTQTPRYLIKTRGQQVTLSCSPISGHRSVSWYQQTPGQGLQFLFEYFSETQRNKGNFPGRFSGRQFSNSRSEMNVSTLELGDSALYLCASSLAGNQPQHFGDGTRLSIL.

Judged by frequency, this clonotype is medium-sized (0.01 to 0.1%). The rearrangement uses TRBV4-3 and TRBJ2-1. This CDR3 comprises 13 residues. In germline, CDR1 is LGHNA, CDR2 YSLEER. CDR3 sequence: CASSLPWSREQFF.

Considering frequency, this clonotype is medium-sized. The genes are TRBV5-6 and TRBJ1-2; TCRdb calls TRBD1, which cannot be checked without DNA. The CDR3 is 13 amino acids. Germline V gene data show CDR1 as SGHDT and CDR2 as YYEEEE. The chain's CDR3 is CASSFRQGYGYTF.

This clonotype is deemed large by its frequency. This sequence joins TRBV5-1 and TRBJ1-1; TCRdb reports TRBD1, a call that lacks DNA to check it against. In germline, CDR1 is SGHRS, CDR2 YFSETQ. CDR3 size: 15 residues. CDR3 loop: CASSFFQGKNTEAFF.

Its frequency marks this clonotype as medium-sized. The V gene is TRBV12-3 or TRBV12-4, the J gene TRBJ1-6. The CDR3 runs to 13 residues. The CDR3 protein is CATKSAGNSPLHF.

Judged by frequency, this clonotype is medium-sized (0.01 to 0.1%). The chain uses TRBV12-3 or TRBV12-4 and TRBJ1-2; TCRdb names TRBD1, which stays unverified in the absence of DNA. The CDR3 consists of 15 residues. The CDR3 sequence: CASRKTGSTLYGYTF.